The TCR beta chain under discussion was sequenced for a study of blood T cells in healthy people across ages. Study-wide results and caveats: There were more naive CD4+ cells and higher diversity in long-lived donors than in aged donors.

In the case of this clonotype: The target antigen is unknown.

Primed by a sample-barcoded 5' primer and a J-beta primer mix, a second PCR proceeded for roughly 7 to 11 cycles. Template switching added a 12-random-nucleotide identifier to every cDNA molecule. TCRdb re-derived calls from the 5' RACE reads in MiXCR, one entry per CDR3 protein. The table shows about 1.5 million distinct CDR3 sequences, with approximately 39% occurring only once. Each donor supplied roughly 9.1 milliliters of peripheral blood. Per sample, a minimum of 6 million PBMCs were isolated. The CDR3 has 16 amino acids. With 1 base removed from V and 0 bases from J, the gap between germline ends came to 13 bases. Germline CDR1 and CDR2: MGHRA and YSYEKL.

The sequence came from a woman aged 18-30 years in good health. Sample: blood. J is TRBJ2-7 and V is TRBV4-1; D remains ambiguous. CDR3 sequence: CASSQGWQDSSYEQYF. Written as DNA, the CDR3 is TGCGCCAGCAGCCAAGGTTGGCAGGATAGCTCCTACGAGCAGTACTTC.